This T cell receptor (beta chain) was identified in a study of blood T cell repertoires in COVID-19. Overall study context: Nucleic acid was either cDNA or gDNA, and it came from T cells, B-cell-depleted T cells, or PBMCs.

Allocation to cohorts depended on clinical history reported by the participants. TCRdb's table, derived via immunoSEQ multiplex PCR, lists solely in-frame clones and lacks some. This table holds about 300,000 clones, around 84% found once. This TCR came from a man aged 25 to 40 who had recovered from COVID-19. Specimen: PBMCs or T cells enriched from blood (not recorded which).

CDR3: CASRDSGTGDSPLHF. For the CDR3, the DNA is TGTGCCAGTAGAGACTCCGGGACAGGGGATTCACCCCTCCACTTT. The rearrangement joins TRBV19 to TRBJ1-6; 10 bases match TRBD1. The ends lost 6 bases at V and 8 bases at J; junction bases unmatched: 7. Germline-derived CDR1 and CDR2 are LNHDA and SQIVND (reference sequence). This CDR3 comprises 15 residues.